The entry that follows covers one T cell receptor (beta chain) sequence. Its target is unknown. Every subset of CD8+ T cells was sorted in triplicate at 300,000 cells each. This sample was included in a study of CXCR3-negative and CXCR3-positive naive CD8 T cells. About the study: Approximately 140 million TRB reads were obtained in total, which works out to about 1.5 +/- 0.3 million per library.

All TRB cDNA libraries came from 5' RACE performed with UMI labels. TCRdb re-called the 5' RACE reads; one entry per CDR3 protein, DNA not given. There are roughly 140,000 distinct CDR3 sequences in the sample, with about 0.28% held by the top ten. Points from the study as a whole: Naive cells that were CXCR3-positive had more hydrophobic TRB CDR3s (compared with CXCR3-negative naive cells). Both naive subsets, CXCR3-negative and CXCR3-positive, displayed similar TRBV-TRBJ usage, unlike memory cells. In both naive subsets diversity was comparably high, whereas memory CD8+ cells showed much lower diversity.

The receptor comes from a human donor in good health. Some clones in this sample may be carry-over from other donors' samples. The material sequenced was naive CXCR3+ CD8+ T cells from blood. Documented subset: CD45RO-CCR7+CD27+CD95- naive CD8+ T cells expressing CXCR3 (TNR3+).

The CDR3 here is CSVERTSGGLGGEQFF. This chain uses TRBV29-1 with TRBJ2-1; TCRdb names TRBD2, which stays unverified in the absence of DNA. Germline V CDR1 and CDR2: SQVTM, ANQGSEA. The CDR3 loop spans 16 amino acids.